This TCR beta chain stems from a study of blood T cell repertoires in COVID-19. The wider study: T cells, B-cell-depleted T cells, or PBMCs provided the cDNA or gDNA that served as material.

The authors' processing: Amplification of reference gene primers provided the estimated nucleated cell counts. Generated by immunoSEQ multiplex PCR, the TCRdb table keeps only in-frame clones and is missing some. Clonal size and the V and J genes are those of that table, whereas D and trimming came from the DNA. Of 150,000 to 170,000 clones listed, just under 85% were seen once; the top ten hold around 28%. CDR1 and CDR2 from the germline V gene are GTSNPN and SVGIG (reference sequence). This CDR3 is 16 amino acids long. Deletions cut 0 bases from V and 1 base from J, with 15 bases between. The V call is TRBV30, the J call TRBJ1-1; a possible D gene is TRBD1 (6 bases). The TCR was taken from a woman aged 60-75 years with acute or convalescent COVID-19. Sequenced input: peripheral blood. The CDR3 nucleotides are TGTGCCTGGAGTGTACTCGGGGGGGCAGGGAACACTGAAGCTTTCTTT. Its translation: CAWSVLGGAGNTEAFF.